Below, 28 T cell receptor beta chains from the same sample are listed, as sequenced in a study of blood T cell repertoires in COVID-19. Libraries were prepared by immunoSEQ multiplex PCR; TCRdb keeps only in-frame clonotypes and omits some of them. The profile shows approximately 110,000 clones, approximately 81% of them singletons. What was sequenced was peripheral blood. These receptors all stem from a middle-aged man with acute or convalescent COVID-19.

The rearrangement joins TRBV7-2 to TRBJ2-1, with 7 bases fitting TRBD2. Germline V CDR1 and CDR2: SGHTA, FQGNSA. Trimming took 1 base from V and 7 from J; bases not matched to a gene: 7. The CDR3 covers 15 residues. The DNA of the CDR3 is TGTGCCAGCAGCTTAGTAGGTGGGGGAGGGAATGAGCAGTTCTTC. Its protein product is CASSLVGGGGNEQFF.

This chain uses TRBV6-6 with TRBJ1-1, with TRBD1 as a possible D gene (5 bases). The V and J ends lost 9 bases and 7 bases respectively, with 15 bases between them. This CDR3 spans 12 amino acids. In germline, CDR1 is MNHNY, CDR2 SVGAGI (reference sequence). The CDR3 DNA reads TGTGCCAGTCTTGGGGGGGGAAATGAAGCTTTCTTT. It codes for CASLGGGNEAFF.

The chain uses TRBV10-3 and TRBJ1-3; D unclear. V lost 2 bases to trimming and J lost 4 bases, with 6 bases between them. The germline gives CDR1 ENHRY, CDR2 SYGVKD. The CDR3 runs 13 residues. The CDR3 DNA sequence: TGTGCCATCAGTGAGCTCGAGGGAAACACCATATATTTT. It encodes CAISELEGNTIYF.

This rearrangement joins TRBV27 to TRBJ2-4; 8 bases line up with TRBD1. Per germline, CDR1 MNHEY and CDR2 SMNVEV (reference sequence). The CDR3 runs 14 residues. Trimming cost V 2 bases and J 6 bases; bases outside gene matches: 3. The CDR3: CASSLGTGGNIQYF. CDR3 bases: TGTGCCAGCAGTTTAGGGACAGGAGGAAACATTCAGTACTTC.

The chain links TRBV7-9 to TRBJ2-1, with no clear D. This CDR3 is 15 amino acids long. Trimming removed 2 bases at V and 7 bases at J, with 15 bases between. CDR1 and CDR2 (germline): SEHNR, FQNEAQ (reference sequence). In DNA form, the CDR3 reads TGTGCCAGCAGCTTAAAGAGACGGGTAGGAAATGAGCAGTTCTTC. It encodes CASSLKRRVGNEQFF.

The V call is TRBV4-2, the J call TRBJ2-2; 8 bases line up with TRBD2. The CDR3 totals 17 residues. CDR1 and CDR2 (germline): LGHNA, YNFKEQ. Trimming removed 0 bases from V and 4 bases from J; junction bases left unmatched: 7. In nucleotides, the CDR3 is TGTGCCAGCAGCCAAGATTTGAGGCTAGCGGGCACCGGGGAGCTGTTTTTT. Amino acid sequence: CASSQDLRLAGTGELFF.

The chain combines TRBV19 with TRBJ2-7; 9 bases agree with TRBD1. Per the germline V gene, CDR1 is LNHDA and CDR2 is SQIVND (reference sequence). The CDR3 sequence is 16 residues long. V was pared by 6 bases and J by 2 bases, with 11 bases of the junction left unmatched. CDR3 in DNA: TGTGCCAGTAGCGATGGGGCGGGACAGGGAGCCTACGAGCAGTACTTC. Translated: CASSDGAGQGAYEQYF.

This chain connects TRBV5-5 to TRBJ2-7, with 7 bases fitting TRBD1. V shed 2 bases and J 3 bases; nucleotides not matched to a gene: 5. This CDR3 has 14 residues. In germline, CDR1 is SGHKS, CDR2 YYEKEE (reference sequence). Here the CDR3 reads CASSLETGNYEQYF. DNA for the CDR3: TGTGCCAGCAGCTTAGAGACAGGGAACTACGAGCAGTACTTC.

For the CDR3, the DNA is TGCGCCAGCAGCTCGGAAATAGGACATTTCTCTGGAAACACCATATATTTT. Its translation is CASSSEIGHFSGNTIYF. The chain has TRBV5-1 and TRBJ1-3; TRBD1 is a possible D gene (5 bases). Trimming removed 3 bases at V and 0 bases at J, with 16 bases between. The CDR3 is 17 residues long. CDR1 and CDR2 (germline): SGHRS, YFSETQ.

V gene TRBV19 combines with J gene TRBJ1-2; TRBD1 matches 8 bases. Germline trimming cut 7 bases from V and 2 bases from J; bases unmatched to any gene: 9. This CDR3 has 15 residues. Germline-derived CDR1 and CDR2 are LNHDA and SQIVND (reference sequence). The CDR3 DNA is TGTGCCAGTAAGGGTTGGAGGACAGGGAACTATGGCTACACCTTC. This translates into CASKGWRTGNYGYTF.

The chain is built from TRBV5-1 and TRBJ1-2; possibly TRBD1 for D (6 bases). There are 16 residues in the CDR3. Germline V gene lookup returns CDR1 SGHRS and CDR2 YFSETQ. V was clipped by 6 bases and J by 4 bases, with 22 bases between them. In nucleotides, the CDR3 is TGCGCCAGCACCTTAGGCGCTTGGACGACAGGCTATGGCTACACCTTC. Its protein product is CASTLGAWTTGYGYTF.

The chain couples TRBV7-2 to TRBJ2-7; 8 bases match TRBD2. The V gene's germline CDR1 is SGHTA and CDR2 FQGNSA. J gave up 2 bases and V 4 bases, and 4 bases lay outside the gene matches. CDR3 size: 14 residues. The CDR3 loop reads CASSSPGGAYEQYF. In DNA, the CDR3 is TGTGCCAGCAGCTCCCCGGGAGGGGCCTACGAGCAGTACTTC.

The chain combines TRBV7-2 with TRBJ1-2; 7 bases match TRBD1. Losses at the gene ends were 2 bases for V and 5 bases for J; bases not matched to a gene: 5. The germline V gene encodes CDR1 SGHTA and CDR2 FQGNSA. The CDR3 loop spans 14 amino acids. The DNA for the CDR3 is TGTGCCAGCAGCTTAAGAGGGACAGTATATGGCTACACCTTC. Translated, it gives CASSLRGTVYGYTF.

The genes are TRBV5-1 and TRBJ1-5; D is undetermined. CDR1 SGHRS and CDR2 YFSETQ come from the germline V gene. V lost 4 bases, J lost 4 bases, and 9 bases lay in between. This CDR3 is 13 amino acids long. The CDR3 nucleotides read TGCGCCAGCAGCGTGGGAGGGAATCAGCCCCAGCATTTT. Residues: CASSVGGNQPQHF.

The genes are TRBV24-1 and TRBJ2-3; D is perhaps TRBD1 (6 bases). The germline CDR1 and CDR2 sequences are KGHDR and SFDVKD. Trimming removed 7 bases at V and 1 base at J, with 23 bases between. The CDR3 has 18 residues. CDR3 DNA sequence: TGTGCCACCAGACATTCACATCCAGGGGCGGAAGGCACAGATACGCAGTATTTT. The encoded protein is CATRHSHPGAEGTDTQYF.

Only one count was recorded for this clone. The chain joins TRBV4-1 to TRBJ1-1; TRBD1 matches at 7 bases. Germline V gives CDR1 MGHRA, CDR2 YSYEKL. The CDR3 extends over 14 amino acids. V gave up 3 bases and J gave up 6 bases; unmatched junction bases: 7. The CDR3 nucleotides read TGCGCCAGCAGCCACGAATACCAGGGGGCTGAAGCTTTCTTT. Translated, it gives CASSHEYQGAEAFF.

The genes are TRBV5-1 and TRBJ2-3, with 9 bases fitting TRBD1. Trimming at V came to 0 bases and at J to 2 bases, leaving 7 bases not matched to a gene. The CDR3 spans 17 residues. Per the germline V gene, CDR1 is SGHRS and CDR2 is YFSETQ. CDR3: CASSLDADRGLTDTQYF. The CDR3 bases are TGCGCCAGCAGCTTGGATGCGGACAGGGGACTCACAGATACGCAGTATTTT. The variable domain in full, completed from reference TRBV5-1 and TRBJ2-3, reads KAGVTQTPRYLIKTRGQQVTLSCSPISGHRSVSWYQQTPGQGLQFLFEYFSETQRNKGNFPGRFSGRQFSNSRSEMNVSTLELGDSALYLCASSLDADRGLTDTQYFGPGTRLTVL.

V is TRBV3-1 (or the pseudogene TRBV3-2) and J is TRBJ2-3, with a tentative D call TRBD2 (5 bases). Trimming took off 1 base at V and 4 bases at J, with 12 bases between the two ends. Per germline, CDR1 LGHDT and CDR2 YNNKEL (reference sequence). The CDR3 covers 15 residues. CDR3 nucleotide sequence: TGTGCCAGCAGCCAAGGTTTCCTAGCTTCAGATACGCAGTATTTT. Its translation: CASSQGFLASDTQYF.

This clone showed up just once. The chain links TRBV10-1 to TRBJ2-7; 8 bases align to TRBD2. The CDR3 contains 15 residues. The germline V gene has CDR1 WNHNN and CDR2 SYGVQD (reference sequence). J was trimmed by 0 bases and V by 5 bases; bases with no gene match: 6. As DNA, the CDR3 is TGCGCCAGCAGTCATCAAGCGGGGGCCTCCTACGAGCAGTACTTC. Its translation: CASSHQAGASYEQYF.

The chain combines TRBV7-2 with TRBJ2-3; 11 nucleotides line up with TRBD2. The germline gives CDR1 SGHTA, CDR2 FQGNSA. The CDR3 contains 16 residues. Losses at the gene ends were 2 bases for V and 6 bases for J; bases not matched to a gene: 7. The CDR3 region is CASSLKRLAGGDTQYF. The DNA of the CDR3 is TGTGCCAGCAGCTTAAAACGCCTAGCGGGGGGCGATACGCAGTATTTT.

V and J are TRBV7-2 and TRBJ2-1, with D perhaps matching TRBD1 (6 bases). Germline V CDR1 and CDR2: SGHTA, FQGNSA. Trimming removed 5 bases at V and 15 bases at J, with 17 bases between. This CDR3 region has 12 residues. As DNA, the CDR3 is TGTGCCAGCAGCCTGGACAGCTCCAAAGGGTTCTTC. This gives the protein CASSLDSSKGFF.

The chain carries TRBV12-3 or TRBV12-4 and TRBJ1-2, with a possible D match to TRBD1 (5 bases). This CDR3 spans 12 amino acids. The germline V and J ends were trimmed by 2 bases and 8 bases, with 9 bases remaining between them. In DNA form, the CDR3 reads TGTGCCAGCAGTTTAATGGGGCTAGGCTACACCTTC. Protein: CASSLMGLGYTF.

The chain couples TRBV10-1 to TRBJ1-1; D unclear. CDR3 length: 14 amino acids. CDR1 is WNHNN and CDR2 is SYGVQD in the germline V gene (reference sequence). Between the trimmed V and J ends, which lost 3 bases and 4 bases, there was a span of 12 bases. The CDR3 nucleotides read TGCGCCAGCAGTGACCGTCCAGTAGCCACTGAAGCTTTCTTT. It specifies CASSDRPVATEAFF.

The chain carries TRBV6-5 and TRBJ2-7, with D tentatively TRBD2 (7 bases). CDR1 MNHEY and CDR2 SVGAGI come from the germline V gene. The CDR3 runs to 15 residues. Trimming pared 0 bases from V and 2 bases from J, leaving 11 bases between. The CDR3 bases are TGTGCCAGCAGTTACTCGGGGAGGGGGGCCTACGAGCAGTACGTC. Translation gives CASSYSGRGAYEQYV.

J is TRBJ2-2 and V is TRBV15; TRBD1 matches at 8 bases. Trimming cost V 1 base and J 6 bases; bases outside gene matches: 10. The CDR3 is made up of 17 amino acids. The germline gives CDR1 LNHNV, CDR2 YYDKDF (reference sequence). The CDR3 DNA reads as TGTGCCACCAGCAGAGTGATAGACAGGGGAAGGGCCGGGGAGCTGTTTTTT. It specifies CATSRVIDRGRAGELFF.

The genes are TRBV19 and TRBJ2-3; TRBD1 aligns across 12 bases. The ends lost 7 bases at V and 4 bases at J; junction bases unmatched: 9. The CDR3 runs 16 residues. CDR1 and CDR2 (germline): LNHDA, SQIVND (reference sequence). The chain's CDR3 is CASTSWGDRGPDTQYF. The DNA for the CDR3 is TGTGCCAGTACCTCTTGGGGGGACAGGGGGCCAGATACGCAGTATTTT.

The chain couples TRBV2 to TRBJ2-3; TRBD2 agrees at 11 bases. Germline values: CDR1 SNHLY, CDR2 FYNNEI. V lost 5 bases to trimming and J lost 0 bases; unmatched junction nucleotides: 7. This CDR3 spans 17 amino acids. CDR3 sequence reads: CASSRWTSGFSTDTQYF. In DNA form, the CDR3 reads TGTGCCAGCAGTAGATGGACTAGCGGGTTTAGCACAGATACGCAGTATTTT.

The chain uses TRBV4-2 and TRBJ2-3; 12 positions agree with TRBD1. The germline V gene encodes CDR1 LGHNA and CDR2 YNFKEQ. The junction had 5 bases not matched to a gene; V was cut back by 4 bases and J by 3 bases. The CDR3 runs 16 residues. The CDR3 protein is CASSPGTGGDTDTQYF. The CDR3 nucleotides read TGTGCCAGCAGCCCCGGGACAGGGGGCGATACAGATACGCAGTATTTT.